This passage covers 6 T cell receptor beta chains from one sample sequenced in a study of T cells in Graves' hyperthyroidism and ophthalmopathy (dated by TCRdb to the late 2010s). The protocol used for the library was multiplex PCR. The sequencer listed for this sample is Illumina HiSeq 2000. The TCR beta CDR3 regions were amplified from the RNA transcripts. The TCR CDR3 was subjected to a first round of RT-PCR using the HTBI primer set and the Qiagen OneStep RT-PCR kit. Clones were called with MiXCR by TCRdb after fastp trimmed the public reads at Q25, and only in-frame beta chains were retained. CDR3 protein duplicates are merged, each entry listing the most common genes and DNA. Within this sample are 550,000 to 600,000 distinct CDR3 sequences, with roughly 17% of them counted one time only. The top ten clonotypes cover more than 15% of the sample. What was sequenced was blood. The receptors here all came from a young woman with Graves' hyperthyroidism.

J is TRBJ2-3 and V is TRBV6-1; the match to TRBD2 covers 7 bases. The CDR3 consists of 13 residues. CDR1 and CDR2 from the germline V gene are MNHNS and SASEGT. Unmatched junction bases numbered 4, after V lost 8 bases and J lost 2 bases. The CDR3 sequence: CASGDYFTDTQYF. In DNA, the CDR3 is TGTGCCAGCGGGGACTACTTCACAGATACGCAGTATTTT.

This chain connects TRBV19 to TRBJ1-4; TRBD1 agrees at 7 bases. The CDR3 is 17 amino acids. Per germline, CDR1 LNHDA and CDR2 SQIVND (reference sequence). V dropped 3 bases and J dropped 4; count of bases not matched to a gene: 11. DNA of the CDR3: TGTGCCAGTAGTATGCCGAGACAGGGCCTTTTTAATGAAAAACTGTTTTTT. Translated, it gives CASSMPRQGLFNEKLFF.

This clonotype was seen only a few times. The rearrangement joins TRBV19 to TRBJ1-1; D unclear. V lost 8 bases, J lost 0 bases, and 13 bases lay in between. Per germline, CDR1 LNHDA and CDR2 SQIVND (reference sequence). CDR3 length: 14 residues. The CDR3 nucleotides are TGTGCCAGTCAGGACCCCTCGATGAACACTGAAGCTTTCTTT. Its translation is CASQDPSMNTEAFF.

This clonotype was counted ten times or more. This chain links TRBV5-1 with TRBJ2-3, with D hard to call. The CDR3 sequence is 15 residues long. Germline values: CDR1 SGHRS, CDR2 YFSETQ. Trimming took 2 bases from V and 4 from J, leaving 14 bases between them. In nucleotides, the CDR3 is TGCGCCAGCAGCTTCGACTTAAACGGACCAGATACGCAGTATTTT. Its translation: CASSFDLNGPDTQYF.

In this sample, this clonotype turned up a few times. The V and J genes are TRBV7-9 and TRBJ1-1, with 9 nucleotides matching TRBD1. Germline V gene data show CDR1 as SEHNR and CDR2 as FQNEAQ (reference sequence). The CDR3 runs 17 residues. Trimming at V came to 2 bases and at J to 6 bases, leaving 13 bases not matched to a gene. The CDR3 bases are TGTGCCAGCAGCTTAACCGTCGGGACAGGGTTCTTTCCTGAAGCTTTCTTT. Residues: CASSLTVGTGFFPEAFF.

In this sample, this clonotype turned up a few times. The V and J genes are TRBV20-1 and TRBJ1-5; TRBD1 might be the D (6 bases). Germline V CDR1 and CDR2: DFQATT, SNEGSKA (reference sequence). CDR3 size: 13 residues. Trimming shortened V by 6 bases and J by 4 bases, and 13 bases separated the two germline ends. The CDR3 DNA sequence: TGCAGTGCCTTAGGGACACAAAATCAGCCCCAGCATTTT. It codes for CSALGTQNQPQHF.